This entry features one TCR beta chain sequence. This CDR3 region has 17 residues. Germline V gives CDR1 LGHNA, CDR2 YNFKEQ. V was pared by 0 bases and J by 8 bases, with 22 bases between. Study processing details: How many nucleated cells were present was estimated from reference gene primer amplification. TCRdb keeps only in-frame clones here, not all; method: immunoSEQ multiplex PCR. Clone size and V and J calls were adopted from that table, with D and trimming inferred from the DNA. The sample carries about 280,000 clones, approximately 86% recorded once. The sample is drawn from a study of blood T cell repertoires in COVID-19. For the study at large: Italy, Spain and the United States were the sources of the convalescent and acute COVID-19 samples. From T cells, B-cell-depleted T cells, or PBMCs came the material, which was cDNA or gDNA.

The chain combines TRBV4-2 with TRBJ1-2; a weak D match, TRBD1 (6 bases). The sequenced sample consisted of peripheral blood. This TCR was recovered from a middle-aged man with active or convalescent COVID-19. This CDR3 is CASSQELVGGGAGGYTF. The CDR3 DNA reads TGTGCCAGCAGCCAAGAGCTGGTTGGCGGGGGCGCTGGGGGCTACACCTTC.